This is a list of T cell receptor beta chains from one sample in a study of T cells in Graves' hyperthyroidism and ophthalmopathy. One entry per CDR3 protein, called by TCRdb with MiXCR from the multiplex PCR reads. The sample holds over 700,000 distinct CDR3 sequences; 38% are singletons and the top ten take 7.5% to 9.5%. Sequencing was done on a sample of blood. All receptors come from a man between 18 and 35 years old with Graves' hyperthyroidism. Both conserved end residues are trimmed from each CDR3. Fields, in order: CDR3 protein, clone size, J gene, V gene. A row's size may be missing; if present it is once, few, many or a size class.

CDR3: ASRPLAGGAETQY; size: NA; J: TRBJ2-5; V: TRBV12-3/TRBV12-4
CDR3: ASSQDGGRPQH; size: NA; J: TRBJ1-5; V: TRBV4-2
CDR3: ASSPGQGSRVTEAF; size: few; J: TRBJ1-1; V: TRBV13
CDR3: SASGLSQETQY; size: many; J: TRBJ2-5; V: TRBV20-1
CDR3: ASIPAALVGYT; size: many; J: TRBJ1-2; V: TRBV7-9
CDR3: SARRGPEELF; size: NA; J: TRBJ2-2; V: TRBV20-1
CDR3: SASSQGHSNQPQH; size: few; J: TRBJ1-5; V: TRBV20-1
CDR3: ASSGYQGAGQPQH; size: NA; J: TRBJ1-5; V: TRBV2
CDR3: SVAGALGTEAF; size: medium-sized; J: TRBJ1-1; V: TRBV29-1
CDR3: SVELDGGGREAF; size: once; J: TRBJ1-1; V: TRBV29-1
CDR3: ASSLTPRGSSPLH; size: many; J: TRBJ1-6; V: TRBV7-3
CDR3: ASSSGGGQTLYRYT; size: NA; J: TRBJ1-2; V: TRBV5-8
CDR3: SARLDTTTYGYT; size: NA; J: TRBJ1-2; V: TRBV20-1
CDR3: ASSPDWQVGRPQH; size: NA; J: TRBJ1-5; V: TRBV19
CDR3: ASSEPSGANVLTFGAGGELF; size: NA; J: TRBJ2-2; V: TRBV2
CDR3: ATSRVWGNEKLF; size: NA; J: TRBJ1-4; V: TRBV15
CDR3: ASTPGTGGMETQY; size: many; J: TRBJ2-5; V: TRBV2
CDR3: ASSSRKGGGNGYT; size: many; J: TRBJ1-2; V: TRBV9
CDR3: ASSGDRGGDQPQH; size: many; J: TRBJ1-5; V: TRBV19
CDR3: AISGQAGDTGELF; size: NA; J: TRBJ2-2; V: TRBV10-3
CDR3: ASSNAIDRVETQY; size: NA; J: TRBJ2-5; V: TRBV2
CDR3: SARGPRGNYEQY; size: NA; J: TRBJ2-7; V: TRBV20-1
CDR3: AISEGSLHEQY; size: many; J: TRBJ2-7; V: TRBV10-3
CDR3: ASSFFINRDKTYGYT; size: NA; J: TRBJ1-2; V: TRBV7-8
CDR3: ASSRFGVYEQY; size: NA; J: TRBJ2-7; V: TRBV6-5
CDR3: ASSLSGSSSYEQY; size: few; J: TRBJ2-7; V: TRBV10-2
CDR3: ASSQYTGVGTEAF; size: NA; J: TRBJ1-1; V: TRBV4-1
CDR3: ASTFKSNQPQH; size: NA; J: TRBJ1-5; V: TRBV7-9
CDR3: ASTQVGGELF; size: few; J: TRBJ2-2; V: TRBV5-5
CDR3: ASSVRLGIHQPQH; size: few; J: TRBJ1-5; V: TRBV9
CDR3: ASTFRDGAYEQY; size: few; J: TRBJ2-7; V: TRBV6-5
CDR3: SVQASGGGTGELF; size: few; J: TRBJ2-2; V: TRBV29-1
CDR3: ASKGSINQPQH; size: NA; J: TRBJ1-5; V: TRBV19
CDR3: SFAGAYEQY; size: NA; J: TRBJ2-7; V: TRBV29-1
CDR3: ASTLGQTSNQPQH; size: NA; J: TRBJ1-5; V: TRBV10-3
CDR3: ASSYSRVQTYEQY; size: NA; J: TRBJ2-7; V: TRBV10-3
CDR3: ASSLDRPNTQY; size: NA; J: TRBJ2-3; V: TRBV7-3
CDR3: ASSLPQGQETQY; size: many; J: TRBJ2-5; V: TRBV7-3
CDR3: ASTSRVNTEAF; size: NA; J: TRBJ1-1; V: TRBV6-6
CDR3: ASSPTDPREKLF; size: NA; J: TRBJ1-4; V: TRBV5-1
CDR3: ATSRVATHSGANVLT; size: many; J: TRBJ2-6; V: TRBV15
CDR3: ASSGPGQGGYGYT; size: few; J: TRBJ1-2; V: TRBV9
CDR3: ASSSRGSSYEQY; size: many; J: TRBJ2-7; V: TRBV2
CDR3: ASSLVLGDYEQY; size: few; J: TRBJ2-7; V: TRBV7-9
CDR3: ASKDSSYEQY; size: few; J: TRBJ2-7; V: TRBV14
CDR3: ASSSKPEAF; size: many; J: TRBJ1-1; V: TRBV7-9
CDR3: ASSGEGDTGELF; size: NA; J: TRBJ2-2; V: TRBV2
CDR3: ASSDSSGTVSYEQY; size: many; J: TRBJ2-7; V: TRBV7-8
CDR3: ASSLSSTSTRELF; size: NA; J: TRBJ2-2; V: TRBV7-3
CDR3: ASSQEGLADVTYEQY; size: few; J: TRBJ2-7; V: TRBV3-1
CDR3: ASSAQPDSANYGYT; size: NA; J: TRBJ1-2; V: TRBV5-1
CDR3: SVGQGLDQPQH; size: NA; J: TRBJ1-5; V: TRBV29-1
CDR3: ASSYETPADYGYT; size: NA; J: TRBJ1-2; V: TRBV6-5